One sample yielded the 6 T cell receptor beta chains listed below, sequenced in a study of blood T cell repertoires in COVID-19. Only in-frame clones appear in the TCRdb table, and some are missing; sequencing was by immunoSEQ multiplex PCR. The sample contains about 490,000 clones, 70% to 90% of which appear only once. The sequencing input was peripheral blood. These receptors were obtained from a human donor in a cohort sampled during active COVID-19.

CDR3 nucleotide sequence: TGTGCCAGCAGCCCCCAGGGACTAGCGGAAAACATTCAGTACTTC. Residues: CASSPQGLAENIQYF. The chain carries TRBV3-1 (or the pseudogene TRBV3-2) and TRBJ2-4, with TRBD2 identical over 11 bases. The CDR3 has 15 amino acids. J lost 5 bases, V lost 4 bases, and 4 bases had no gene match. CDR1 and CDR2 (germline): LGHDT, YNNKEL (reference sequence).

The rearrangement joins TRBV7-3 to TRBJ1-2; TRBD1 is a possible D gene (6 bases). The CDR3 has 15 residues. V was trimmed by 5 bases and J by 2 bases, leaving 15 bases between them. The V gene's germline CDR1 is SGHTA and CDR2 FQGTGA. DNA for the CDR3: TGTGCCAGCAGCCTGACCCCGGGACAAAACTATGGCTACACCTTC. As protein: CASSLTPGQNYGYTF. The full variable domain, rest sourced from reference TRBV7-3 and TRBJ1-2, is GAGVSQTPSNKVTEKGKYVELRCDPISGHTALYWYRQSLGQGPEFLIYFQGTGAADDSGLPNDRFFAVRPEGSVSTLKIQRTERGDSAVYLCASSLTPGQNYGYTFGSGTRLTVV.

This chain joins TRBV29-1 and TRBJ1-1; D may be TRBD1 (5 bases). The germline V and J ends were trimmed by 5 bases and 4 bases, with 17 bases remaining between them. Germline CDR1 and CDR2: SQVTM and ANQGSEA. The CDR3 sequence is 14 residues long. Written as DNA, the CDR3 is TGCAGCGTTTCCGGAGGCTGGGGGGGCACTGAAGCTTTCTTT. The encoded protein is CSVSGGWGGTEAFF.

The V call is TRBV24-1, the J call TRBJ2-3; perhaps TRBD1 as D (6 bases). The V gene lost 7 bases and the J gene lost 6 bases, with 13 bases spanning the gap. Germline V gene data show CDR1 as KGHDR and CDR2 as SFDVKD. This CDR3 spans 13 amino acids. CDR3 nucleotide sequence: TGTGCCACCAGCCGGGACACCCATGATACGCAGTATTTT. Translated, it gives CATSRDTHDTQYF.

The CDR3 loop reads CASSYSGYNSPLHF. CDR3 nucleotide sequence: TGTGCCAGCAGCTACTCAGGGTATAATTCACCCCTCCACTTT. V is TRBV9 and J is TRBJ1-6, with D perhaps matching TRBD1 (5 bases). Germline-derived CDR1 and CDR2 are SGDLS and YYNGEE. CDR3 length equals 14 residues. V shed 4 bases and J shed 4 bases, with 9 bases lying between them.

The chain employs TRBV10-3 and TRBJ2-1; 11 nucleotides agree with TRBD2. This CDR3 is built from 16 residues. CDR1 ENHRY and CDR2 SYGVKD come from the germline V gene. After removal of 6 bases from V and 8 bases from J, the junction contained 12 bases not matched to a gene. The CDR3 DNA reads as TGTGCCATCAGCCCGGGACTAGCGGCGGCAGGCGATGAGCAGTTCTTC. This gives the protein CAISPGLAAAGDEQFF.